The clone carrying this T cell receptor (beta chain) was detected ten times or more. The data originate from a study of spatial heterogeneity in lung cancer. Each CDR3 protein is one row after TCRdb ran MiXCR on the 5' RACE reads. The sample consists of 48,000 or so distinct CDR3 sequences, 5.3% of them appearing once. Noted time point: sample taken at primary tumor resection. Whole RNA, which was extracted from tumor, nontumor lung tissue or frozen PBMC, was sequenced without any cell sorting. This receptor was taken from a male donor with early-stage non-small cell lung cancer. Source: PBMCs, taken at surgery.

In nucleotides, the CDR3 is TGTGCCAGCAGTTACTCGGGATGGAAGTCTGAAGCTTTCTTT. Amino acid sequence: CASSYSGWKSEAFF. The chain is built from TRBV6-6 and TRBJ1-1; D remains unclear. The CDR3 is 14 residues long. Trimming removed 0 bases from V and 6 bases from J, with 11 bases in between. Germline V lookup: CDR1 MNHNY, CDR2 SVGAGI (reference sequence).